These T cell receptor beta chains were read from a single sample in a study of molecular identifiers for immune sequencing clone quantification. TCRdb reprocessed the PCR reads via MiXCR and lists one record per CDR3 protein. The data contain a few hundred thousand distinct CDR3 sequences, 25% of them singletons. The sample taken for sequencing was naive CD8+ T cells from blood, with Jurkat cell RNA spiked in. The receptors originated from a human donor in good health. Some libraries in this study had Jurkat cell RNA spiked in. The CDR3 runs from the conserved cysteine through the conserved F or W. The D gene is left open where the match is weak. The listing skips clone size in some rows; elsewhere it reads once, few, many or a size class.

D,J,size,V,CDR3,DNA
TRBD1,TRBJ2-7,.,TRBV3-1,CASSQSLDRGYEQYF,TGTGCCAGCAGCCAATCCCTCGACAGGGGCTACGAGCAGTACTTC
.,TRBJ1-3,.,TRBV4-3,CASSQTQGFGSGNTIYF,TGCGCCAGCAGCCAAACGCAGGGGTTCGGCTCTGGAAACACCATATATTTT
.,TRBJ1-1,.,TRBV29-1,CGVVEIMNTEAFF,TGCGGCGTAGTAGAGATAATGAACACTGAAGCCTTCTTT
TRBD2,TRBJ2-1,few,TRBV7-9,CASTIAGSYNEQFF,TGTGCCAGCACGATAGCGGGTTCCTACAATGAGCAGTTCTTC
.,TRBJ1-1,.,TRBV7-9,CANSLPGIMNTEAFF,TGTGCCAACAGCTTGCCAGGAATAATGAACACTGAAGCTTTCTTT
.,TRBJ2-7,many,TRBV5-4,CASSLGRPGAYEQYF,TGTGCCAGCAGCCTTGGTCGTCCGGGCGCCTACGAGCAGTACTTC
TRBD2,TRBJ2-2,many,TRBV7-9,CASSKTSKGGELFF,TGTGCCAGCAGCAAGACTAGCAAGGGCGGGGAGCTGTTTTTT
.,TRBJ2-1,.,TRBV12-5,CASGLVVAMEGEQFF,TGTGCTAGTGGTTTGGTGGTAGCTATGGAGGGTGAGCAGTTCTTC
.,TRBJ2-3,few,TRBV14,CASSQDPDIIGTDTQYF,TGTGCCAGCAGCCAAGACCCCGACATAATCGGCACAGATACGCAGTATTTT
TRBD2,TRBJ2-7,.,TRBV7-6,CASSSGTSGSTYEQYF,TGTGCCAGCAGCTCCGGGACTAGCGGGAGTACCTACGAGCAGTACTTC
TRBD2,TRBJ2-7,.,TRBV24-1,CATYPTSGRAFTYEQCF,TGTGCCACCTATCCGACTAGCGGGAGGGCTTTTACCTACGAGCAGTGCTTC
.,TRBJ2-7,many,TRBV7-2,CASSLVQGAYEQYF,TGTGCCAGCAGCTTAGTGCAGGGAGCCTACGAGCAGTACTTC
TRBD2,TRBJ2-3,few,TRBV6-2/TRBV6-3,CASSYSIYGTRREFADTQYF,TGTGCCAGCAGTTACTCGATATACGGTACTCGGCGGGAGTTTGCGGATACGCAGTATTTT
.,TRBJ2-3,.,TRBV5-1,CASSLPGGGPPDTQYF,TGCGCCAGCAGCCTCCCGGGCGGGGGCCCCCCAGATACGCAGTATTTT
.,TRBJ1-1,few,TRBV27,CASSFGQSYTEAFF,TGTGCCAGCAGTTTCGGCCAAAGCTACACTGAAGCTTTCTTT
.,TRBJ2-3,.,TRBV9,CASSDPKGQYF,TGTGCCAGCAGCGACCCTAAGGGGCAGTATTTT
TRBD1,TRBJ1-5,few,TRBV19,CASSGRGHQPQHF,TGTGCCAGTAGCGGAAGGGGGCATCAGCCCCAGCATTTT
TRBD1,TRBJ1-5,.,TRBV7-8,CASSLGGTGGYQPQHF,TGTGCCAGCAGCTTAGGCGGGACAGGGGGTTATCAGCCCCAGCATTTT
.,TRBJ1-1,many,TRBV7-9,CASIETGMNTEAFF,TGTGCCAGCATTGAGACAGGCATGAACACTGAAGCTTTCTTT
TRBD2,TRBJ2-3,many,TRBV6-2/TRBV6-3,CASSYAGVTDTQYF,TGTGCCAGCAGTTACGCGGGGGTCACAGATACGCAGTATTTT
TRBD1,TRBJ2-3,many,TRBV4-1,CASSQWDRDPDTQYF,TGCGCCAGCAGCCAATGGGACAGGGATCCAGATACGCAGTATTTT
TRBD1,TRBJ2-2,.,TRBV2,CASSEGQGIGELFF,TGTGCCAGCAGTGAAGGACAGGGGATCGGGGAGCTGTTTTTT
TRBD2,TRBJ2-4,few,TRBV7-3,CASSPAGGSAKNIQYF,TGTGCCAGCAGCCCCGCCGGGGGGTCAGCCAAAAACATTCAGTACTTC
.,TRBJ1-1,few,TRBV6-2/TRBV6-3,CASSYDYKIGRQNTEAFF,TGTGCCAGCAGTTACGATTATAAGATAGGACGCCAGAACACTGAAGCTTTCTTT
.,TRBJ2-4,many,TRBV4-3,CASSQDHHIQYF,TGCGCCAGCAGCCAAGACCATCACATTCAGTACTTC
.,TRBJ1-2,.,TRBV20-1,CSARDPSNYGYTF,TGCAGTGCACGGGACCCATCTAACTATGGCTACACCTTC
.,TRBJ2-5,few,TRBV2,CASSEWQDQETQYF,TGTGCCAGCAGTGAATGGCAAGATCAAGAGACCCAGTACTTC
TRBD1,TRBJ2-7,.,TRBV6-6,CASSYRDRVYYEQYF,TGTGCCAGCAGTTACAGGGACAGGGTTTACTACGAGCAGTACTTC
.,TRBJ1-1,many,TRBV27,CASAQGMLTEAFF,TGTGCCAGCGCACAGGGAATGTTGACTGAAGCTTTCTTT
.,TRBJ2-1,.,TRBV6-5,CASSYSVPPHNEQFF,TGTGCCAGCAGTTACTCGGTCCCTCCCCACAATGAGCAGTTCTTC
TRBD2,TRBJ2-3,.,TRBV4-1,CASNGRPGPDTQYF,TGCGCCAGCAACGGGAGGCCGGGGCCGGATACGCAGTATTTT
.,TRBJ1-1,.,TRBV4-1,CATKHGAGTNTEAFF,TGCGCCACCAAGCATGGGGCTGGGACGAACACTGAAGCTTTCTTT
.,TRBJ2-1,few,TRBV6-2/TRBV6-3,CASRPDRDTYYNEQFF,TGTGCCAGCAGACCGGACCGGGACACCTACTACAATGAGCAGTTCTTC
.,TRBJ2-7,many,TRBV7-4,CAPRGSYEQYF,TGTGCCCCTCGAGGTTCCTACGAGCAGTACTTC
TRBD1,TRBJ2-1,few,TRBV7-9,CASSSPLDRASYNEQFF,TGTGCCAGCAGCTCTCCCTTGGACAGGGCGTCCTACAATGAGCAGTTCTTC
.,TRBJ2-3,many,TRBV11-2,CASSHWPESTDTQYF,TGTGCCAGCAGCCACTGGCCGGAGAGCACAGATACGCAGTATTTT
.,TRBJ2-5,many,TRBV12-3/TRBV12-4,CASSLVLASQETQYF,TGTGCCAGCAGTTTAGTTCTAGCGAGCCAAGAGACCCAGTACTTC
.,TRBJ2-5,few,TRBV12-3/TRBV12-4,CASSPRASQETQYF,TGTGCCAGCAGCCCCCGGGCCTCTCAAGAGACCCAGTACTTC
.,TRBJ1-5,.,TRBV4-1,CASSQARGQPQHF,TGCGCCAGCAGCCAAGCCAGGGGTCAGCCCCAGCATTTT
TRBD1,TRBJ2-5,.,TRBV12-3/TRBV12-4,CASSQQGQRETQYF,TGTGCCAGCAGTCAACAGGGGCAGAGGGAGACCCAGTACTTC
.,TRBJ2-5,few,TRBV6-5,CASSTGFSYSETQYF,TGTGCCAGCAGCACTGGGTTTAGTTATTCGGAGACCCAGTACTTC
TRBD1,TRBJ2-7,many,TRBV6-5,CASSYDSVGQGKYEQYF,TGTGCCAGCAGTTACGACTCGGTTGGACAGGGGAAGTACGAGCAGTACTTC
.,TRBJ1-3,.,TRBV12-3/TRBV12-4,CASSPHPYKNSGNTIYF,TGTGCCAGCAGTCCTCATCCCTATAAAAACTCTGGAAACACCATATATTTT
TRBD2,TRBJ2-2,.,TRBV20-1,CSAGELAGGAGELFF,TGCAGTGCTGGGGAACTAGCGGGGGGGGCCGGGGAGCTGTTTTTT
.,TRBJ2-7,.,TRBV23-1,CASSQSVYRVSPYEQYF,TGCGCCAGCAGTCAATCTGTATACAGGGTCTCACCCTACGAGCAGTACTTC
.,TRBJ2-2,few,TRBV24-1,CATSLEGLAAGELFF,TGTGCCACCAGTCTGGAGGGACTTGCTGCCGGGGAGCTGTTTTTT
.,TRBJ1-1,many,TRBV4-2,CASSQENTEAFF,TGTGCCAGCAGCCAAGAAAACACTGAAGCTTTCTTT
TRBD1,TRBJ2-2,.,TRBV7-9,CASPPEDRNPGELFF,TGTGCCAGCCCACCGGAGGACAGGAACCCCGGGGAGCTGTTTTTT
.,TRBJ2-1,.,TRBV6-2/TRBV6-3,CASSQGLRSHNEQFF,TGTGCCAGCAGCCAGGGGTTGCGCTCCCACAATGAGCAGTTCTTC
.,TRBJ2-3,few,TRBV6-2/TRBV6-3,CASSLADTSTDTQYF,TGTGCCAGCAGTCTAGCAGATACTAGCACAGATACGCAGTATTTT
.,TRBJ1-5,few,TRBV6-2/TRBV6-3,CASSYPGMGYSNQPQHF,TGTGCCAGCAGTTACCCGGGGATGGGGTATAGCAATCAGCCCCAGCATTTT
.,TRBJ2-5,many,TRBV6-5,CASSYSSPPGPQETQYF,TGTGCCAGCAGTTACTCGTCACCACCAGGGCCTCAAGAGACCCAGTACTTC
.,TRBJ2-7,.,TRBV7-6,CASSQNWDELYF,TGTGCCAGCAGCCAGAATTGGGACGAGCTGTACTTC
.,TRBJ2-5,few,TRBV14,CASSSLAWNQETQYF,TGTGCCAGCAGCTCCCTAGCGTGGAACCAAGAGACCCAGTACTTC
TRBD1,TRBJ1-2,.,TRBV7-8,CASSHGTGGQGYTF,TGTGCCAGCAGCCACGGGACAGGGGGCCAGGGCTACACCTTC
TRBD1,TRBJ2-7,few,TRBV10-3,CAIRGTGDYEQYF,TGTGCCATCAGGGGGACAGGAGACTACGAGCAGTACTTC
.,TRBJ2-7,many,TRBV6-2/TRBV6-3,CATAGSGYEQYF,TGTGCCACGGCGGGGAGTGGCTACGAGCAGTACTTC
TRBD2,TRBJ2-2,.,TRBV6-6,CASAPGLAGGFFGELFF,TGTGCCAGCGCACCTGGACTAGCGGGGGGGTTCTTCGGGGAGCTGTTTTTT
TRBD1,TRBJ2-7,.,TRBV7-9,CASSSSPGQGGYEQYF,TGTGCCAGCAGCTCGAGCCCGGGACAGGGGGGGTACGAGCAGTACTTC